These 15 T cell receptor beta chains were sequenced from one sample in a study of blood T cells in healthy people across ages. Together with a sample-barcoded 5' primer, a J-beta primer mix was included in a second PCR lasting 7 to 11 cycles. MiXCR was run by TCRdb on the 5' RACE reads, yielding one entry per CDR3 protein. The table has about 650,000 distinct CDR3 sequences, around 50% seen once. Sequenced: blood. The receptors were sampled from a woman aged 80 or older in good health.

J is TRBJ2-1 and V is TRBV30, with TRBD2 identical over 9 bases. This CDR3 has 12 residues. The ends lost 1 base at V and 11 bases at J; junction bases unmatched: 3. The germline V gene encodes CDR1 GTSNPN and CDR2 SVGIG (reference sequence). The chain's CDR3 is CAWSGLAGKQFF. The CDR3 DNA reads as TGTGCCTGGAGTGGGCTAGCGGGAAAGCAGTTCTTC.

Only a few counts were recorded for this clonotype. The V and J genes are TRBV2 and TRBJ2-3, with D unclear. Per the germline V gene, CDR1 is SNHLY and CDR2 is FYNNEI. CDR3 length: 9 amino acids. V lost 4 bases and J lost 14, with 7 bases in between. In DNA, the CDR3 is TGTGCCAGCAGTGCCGAATGGTATTTT. Translated: CASSAEWYF.

The rearrangement joins TRBV12-3 or TRBV12-4 to TRBJ1-4; D is undetermined. The CDR3 length is 13 residues. Trimming took 5 bases from V and 8 from J, leaving 12 bases between them. CDR3 DNA: TGTGCCAGCAGTCAGTTGTATGGGGAAAAACTGTTTTTT. Residues: CASSQLYGEKLFF.

The V and J genes are TRBV20-1 and TRBJ2-7; 9 bases map to TRBD1. J was trimmed by 4 bases and V by 7 bases; bases with no gene match: 8. The CDR3 totals 13 residues. Germline CDR1 is DFQATT and CDR2 is SNEGSKA (reference sequence). In nucleotides, the CDR3 is TGCAGTGTCGTTCCGACAGGGGGTTACGAGCAGTACTTC. Translation gives CSVVPTGGYEQYF.

The table lists this clonotype with many counts. V usage is TRBV20-1 and J usage is TRBJ1-2, with D uncertain. Germline CDR1 DFQATT, CDR2 SNEGSKA (reference sequence). V lost 2 bases, J lost 0 bases, and 13 bases lay in between. The length of the CDR3 is 15 residues. CDR3 sequence: CSARSPGPSNYGYTF. CDR3 in DNA: TGCAGTGCTAGAAGCCCCGGACCCTCTAACTATGGCTACACCTTC.

V is TRBV2 and J is TRBJ2-5; D is uncertain. The V and J ends lost 0 bases and 1 base respectively, with 9 bases between them. The CDR3 spans 15 residues. Germline V CDR1 and CDR2: SNHLY, FYNNEI. CDR3 in amino acids: CASSEARPLQETQYF. CDR3 DNA: TGTGCCAGCAGTGAAGCCAGACCACTCCAAGAGACCCAGTACTTC.

This clonotype was picked up many times. V gene TRBV6-5 combines with J gene TRBJ1-5; D is ambiguous. This CDR3 is built from 15 residues. Between the trimmed V and J ends, which lost 5 bases and 2 bases, there was a span of 13 bases. The germline gives CDR1 MNHEY, CDR2 SVGAGI. CDR3 coding DNA: TGTGCCAGCAGTACAAGCGGCTTCGGCAATCAGCCCCAGCATTTT. Translating it yields CASSTSGFGNQPQHF.

This clonotype has just one count. The V and J genes are TRBV6-5 and TRBJ1-4; D unresolved. The CDR3 is 12 residues long. V gave up 6 bases and J gave up 5 bases, with 7 bases separating them. The germline CDR1 and CDR2 sequences are MNHEY and SVGAGI. Written as DNA, the CDR3 is TGTGCCAGCAGGAAACTGAATGAAAAACTGTTTTTT. It encodes CASRKLNEKLFF.

V is TRBV6-5 and J is TRBJ2-3; 16 positions agree with TRBD2. In germline, CDR1 is MNHEY, CDR2 SVGAGI. J gave up 3 bases and V 0 bases, and 6 bases lay outside the gene matches. The CDR3 is 19 residues long. CDR3 DNA: TGTGCCAGCAGTTACTCGGGACTAGCGGGAGGGCCCCAGACAGATACGCAGTATTTT. This gives the protein CASSYSGLAGGPQTDTQYF.

This rearrangement joins TRBV30 to TRBJ2-1, with D tentatively TRBD1 or TRBD2 (6 bases each). Trimming pared 8 bases from V and 7 bases from J, leaving 18 bases between. This CDR3 has 13 amino acids. Germline V gene sequence: CDR1 GTSNPN, CDR2 SVGIG (reference sequence). In DNA, the CDR3 is TGTGCCCAAACGGGGGCTCTCGGGAATGAGCAGTTCTTC. The encoded protein is CAQTGALGNEQFF.

This clonotype was seen a handful of times. J is TRBJ1-2 and V is TRBV5-1; 8 bases fit TRBD1. The CDR3 has 15 amino acids. Per germline, CDR1 SGHRS and CDR2 YFSETQ. Trimming took 0 bases from V and 5 from J; bases not matched to a gene: 6. For the CDR3, the DNA is TGCGCCAGCAGCTTGGGGACAGGGCCTATGTATGGCTACACCTTC. This codes for CASSLGTGPMYGYTF.

The V call is TRBV9, the J call TRBJ2-5; D may correspond to TRBD1 or TRBD2 (5 bases each). The DNA end favors TRBJ2-7, so the J call may be wrong. Germline-derived CDR1 and CDR2 are SGDLS and YYNGEE. The CDR3 sequence is 14 residues long. The CDR3 loop reads CASSVGPGGYEQYF. As DNA, the CDR3 is TGTGCCAGCAGCGTAGGTCCTGGGGGCTACGAGCAGTACTTC.

Note on this clonotype: One end of the junction is discordant with germline, which a read error may explain. The V call is TRBV29-1, the J call TRBJ2-5; D uncertain. The germline CDR1 and CDR2 sequences are SQVTM and ANQGSEA. The CDR3 loop spans 10 amino acids. Here the CDR3 DNA reads TGCGGCGTTGAAGTTGAGACCCAGTACTTC. Its translation: CGVEVETQYF.

The V and J genes are TRBV20-1 and TRBJ1-3; no firm D call. V lost 0 bases and J 4 bases, leaving 7 bases between the germline ends. From germline, CDR1 is DFQATT and CDR2 SNEGSKA (reference sequence). CDR3 length: 13 residues. Here the CDR3 reads CSAREITGNTIYF. The CDR3 DNA sequence: TGCAGTGCTAGAGAGATCACGGGAAACACCATATATTTT.

The gene calls are TRBV27 and TRBJ2-1; D may correspond to TRBD1 or TRBD2 (5 bases each). With 4 bases removed from V and 6 bases from J, the gap between germline ends came to 16 bases. CDR3 length equals 15 residues. CDR1 and CDR2 from the germline V gene are MNHEY and SMNVEV (reference sequence). In DNA, the CDR3 is TGTGCCAGCAGTTGGGACGGGGCTAGGGGCAATGAGCAGTTCTTC. This gives the protein CASSWDGARGNEQFF.